The clone carrying this T cell receptor (beta chain) was counted only a few times. Germline CDR1 and CDR2: MNHEY and SMNVEV (reference sequence). V was clipped by 3 bases and J by 3 bases, with 9 bases between them. This CDR3 region has 14 residues. The entry originates in a study of T cell responses to AZD1222 COVID-19 vaccine. Profiling relied on immunoSEQ multiplex PCR, and the TCRdb table lists in-frame clones only, not all of them. The sample has 140,000 or so clones, 75% to 90% seen once. The chain joins TRBV27 to TRBJ1-5; D is uncertain. The origin of this receptor is an adult in good health. The specimen comprised peripheral blood, sampled on day 0 of AZD1222 vaccination. In nucleotides, the CDR3 is TGTGCCAGCAGTTTGGTGGGAACCAATCAGCCCCAGCATTTT. It is translated as CASSLVGTNQPQHF.